These T cell receptor beta chains were read from a single sample in a study of blood T cell repertoires in COVID-19. Generated by immunoSEQ multiplex PCR, the TCRdb table keeps only in-frame clones and is missing some. The repertoire holds over 250,000 clones, with around 90% as singletons. The sample comprised peripheral blood. The origin of the receptors is a person aged 18-30 years with COVID-19, enrolled during active disease. CDR3s include the opening cysteine and the closing phenylalanine or tryptophan. The D gene is left open where the match is weak. Not all rows give a size; the values are once, few, many and, for expanded clones, a class.

V	J	D	length	size	CDR3	DNA
TRBV3-1/TRBV3-2	TRBJ1-2	.	12	.	CASSQARDGYTF	TGTGCCAGCAGCCAAGCCCGCGATGGCTACACCTTC
TRBV10-1	TRBJ2-7	.	13	.	CASSEGRGIEQYF	TGCGCCAGCAGTGAAGGCAGGGGAATAGAGCAGTACTTC
TRBV4-1	TRBJ1-2	TRBD1	15	.	CASSRARGRDYGYTF	TGCGCCAGCAGCCGAGCCAGGGGGCGCGACTATGGCTACACCTTC
TRBV2	TRBJ1-5	.	17	.	CASSESGQLQRNQPQHF	TGTGCCAGCAGTGAGAGTGGACAGCTCCAAAGGAATCAGCCCCAGCATTTT
TRBV7-9	TRBJ1-4	.	17	.	CASSPSYLGATNEKLFF	TGTGCCAGCAGCCCAAGCTATCTGGGAGCAACTAATGAAAAACTGTTTTTT
TRBV27	TRBJ2-3	TRBD1	16	.	CASREVGTGSTDTQYF	TGTGCCAGCCGAGAGGTGGGGACAGGGAGCACAGATACGCAGTATTTT
TRBV25-1	TRBJ2-7	TRBD2	14	.	CASSGLASSYEQYF	TGTGCCAGCAGTGGACTAGCGAGCTCCTACGAGCAGTACTTC
TRBV9	TRBJ2-3	TRBD2	16	.	CASSVGVSGKTDTQYF	TGTGCCAGCAGCGTAGGTGTTAGCGGGAAAACAGATACGCAGTATTTT
TRBV9	TRBJ2-2	TRBD1	16	.	CASSSGTGPNVGELFF	TGTGCCAGCAGCTCCGGGACAGGCCCGAACGTGGGGGAGCTGTTTTTT
TRBV27	TRBJ1-1	.	14	.	CASSPTGQMASAFF	TGTGCCAGCAGTCCAACGGGACAAATGGCGAGCGCTTTCTTT
TRBV29-1	TRBJ1-2	.	15	.	CSVVASRGANYGYTF	TGCAGCGTTGTTGCGTCGCGCGGAGCTAACTATGGCTACACCTTC
TRBV19	TRBJ1-2	TRBD1	15	.	CASSQEGAPRYGYTF	TGTGCCAGTAGTCAAGAGGGGGCGCCGCGCTATGGCTACACCTTC
TRBV19	TRBJ1-5	.	13	.	CASSPQVRQPQHF	TGTGCCAGTAGTCCCCAGGTACGACAGCCCCAGCATTTT
TRBV19	TRBJ2-7	.	16	.	CASSSTPRDSFYEQYF	TGTGCCAGTAGTAGTACTCCCCGGGACTCTTTCTACGAGCAGTACTTC
TRBV27	TRBJ1-6	TRBD1	17	.	CASSLSGGTGGNSPLHF	TGTGCCAGCAGTTTATCTGGTGGGACAGGGGGAAACTCACCCCTCCACTTT
TRBV12-3/TRBV12-4	TRBJ2-7	.	12	once	CASSWTVYEQYF	TGTGCCAGCAGTTGGACTGTCTACGAGCAGTACTTC
TRBV10-2	TRBJ2-7	.	13	.	CASRRAGPDEQYF	TGCGCCAGCAGGCGTGCGGGTCCCGACGAGCAGTACTTC
TRBV29-1	TRBJ2-7	TRBD1	12	.	CSVEGQGYEQYF	TGCAGCGTTGAAGGACAGGGCTACGAGCAGTACTTC
TRBV6-5	TRBJ2-7	.	13	.	CASSIRGSYEQYF	TGTGCCAGCAGTATCAGGGGCTCCTACGAGCAGTACTTC
TRBV24-1	TRBJ1-1	TRBD1	13	.	CATSTGGTTEAFF	TGTGCCACCAGTACAGGGGGGACCACTGAAGCTTTCTTT
TRBV19	TRBJ1-1	TRBD1	14	.	CASSRQGMNTEAFF	TGTGCCAGTAGCCGACAGGGGATGAACACTGAAGCTTTCTTT
TRBV5-3	TRBJ2-7	.	12	.	CARSLWTAEQYF	TGTGCCAGAAGCTTATGGACAGCCGAGCAGTACTTC
TRBV29-1	TRBJ2-1	TRBD2	17	.	CSVEDQLEAGVYNEQFF	TGCAGCGTTGAAGATCAGTTAGAAGCGGGAGTCTACAATGAGCAGTTCTTC
TRBV9	TRBJ2-2	.	14	.	CASSVEASPGELFF	TGTGCCAGCAGCGTAGAAGCCTCCCCCGGGGAGCTGTTTTTT
TRBV2	TRBJ1-3	.	12	once	CASRLSGNTIYF	TGTGCCAGCCGTCTCTCTGGAAACACCATATATTTT
TRBV2	TRBJ1-6	.	13	.	CASMPRGNSPLHF	TGTGCCAGCATGCCCCGGGGTAATTCACCCCTCCACTTT
TRBV2	TRBJ2-5	.	13	.	CATMVGPGGTQYF	TGTGCCACCATGGTCGGTCCCGGAGGGACCCAGTACTTC
TRBV10-2	TRBJ1-2	TRBD1	13	.	CATSGGAQAGYTF	TGCGCCACCTCAGGGGGCGCCCAGGCTGGCTACACCTTC
TRBV5-1	TRBJ1-2	.	14	.	CASSPTGTPYGYTF	TGCGCCAGCAGCCCGACCGGGACACCTTATGGCTACACCTTC
TRBV23-1	TRBJ1-5	.	15	.	CASSQPSRPGQPQHF	TGCGCCAGCAGCCAACCCAGTAGGCCGGGTCAGCCCCAGCATTTT
TRBV10-3	TRBJ2-2	.	15	once	CAISDPGVNTGELFF	TGTGCCATCAGTGACCCGGGTGTCAACACCGGGGAGCTGTTTTTT
TRBV11-2	TRBJ2-1	TRBD2	15	.	CASSLDAGVNNEQFF	TGTGCCAGCAGCTTAGATGCGGGAGTAAACAATGAGCAGTTCTTC
TRBV6-4	TRBJ2-3	TRBD1	13	.	CASSPTGEDTQYF	TGTGCCAGCAGTCCCACAGGGGAAGATACGCAGTATTTT
TRBV27	TRBJ2-1	TRBD2	14	.	CASSQLAGGDGQFF	TGTGCCAGCAGTCAACTAGCGGGAGGCGACGGGCAGTTCTTC
TRBV5-1	TRBJ2-1	TRBD2	13	once	CASSLGLAVEQFF	TGCGCCAGCAGCTTGGGACTAGCAGTTGAGCAGTTCTTC